This T cell receptor beta chain was recorded in a study of cytomegalovirus exposure and HLA in healthy donors. Study at large: An earlier analysis identified 117 million unique TCR beta sequences in about 200 million T cells. Study results and limitations: Productive rates of about 90% or about 30% were seen for most TCR beta V segments in an earlier analysis. Trimming of TCR beta V- and J-genes showed a link, identified in a later analysis, to a missense DCLRE1C variant. Sequencing likely produced, as an artifact, a cluster of highly shared sequence variants.

Comments on this clone: Its antigen is not identified.

This CDR3 has 19 amino acids. CDR1 is SEHNR and CDR2 is FQNEAQ in the germline V gene (reference sequence). Losses at the gene ends were 5 bases for V and 0 bases for J; bases not matched to a gene: 15. Primers included in the PCR were 60 Vbeta and 13 Jbeta primers. Profiling relied on immunoSEQ multiplex PCR, and the TCRdb table lists in-frame clones only, not all of them. Counted here are 90,000 to 100,000 clones, approximately 80% occurring once; the ten biggest clones make up less than 5%. The sequencing input was PBMCs. The chain employs TRBV7-9 and TRBJ2-2; 7 bases map to TRBD1. This TCR derives from a woman aged 40 to 50 in good health and CMV-seronegative. The DNA of the CDR3 is TGTGCCAGCAGCCCCCGCGCCAGGGGGTGGCCTACGAACACCGGGGAGCTGTTTTTT. Translated: CASSPRARGWPTNTGELFF. The full variable domain, completed using reference TRBV7-9 and TRBJ2-2, is DTGVSQNPRHKITKRGQNVTFRCDPISEHNRLYWYRQTLGQGPEFLTYFQNEAQLEKSRLLSDRFSAERPKGSFSTLEIQRTEQGDSAMYLCASSPRARGWPTNTGELFFGEGSRLTVL.